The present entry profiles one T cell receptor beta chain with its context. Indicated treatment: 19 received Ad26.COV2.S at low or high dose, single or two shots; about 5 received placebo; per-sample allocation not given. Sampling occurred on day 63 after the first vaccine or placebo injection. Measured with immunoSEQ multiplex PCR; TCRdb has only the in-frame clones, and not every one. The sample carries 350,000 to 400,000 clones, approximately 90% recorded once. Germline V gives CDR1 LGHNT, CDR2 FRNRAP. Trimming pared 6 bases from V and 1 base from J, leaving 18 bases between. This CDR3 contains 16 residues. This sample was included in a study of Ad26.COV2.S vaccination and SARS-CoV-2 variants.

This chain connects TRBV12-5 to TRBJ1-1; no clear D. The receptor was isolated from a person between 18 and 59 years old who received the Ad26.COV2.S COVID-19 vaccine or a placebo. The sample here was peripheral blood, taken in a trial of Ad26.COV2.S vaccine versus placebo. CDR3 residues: CASGDNPLHPNTEAFF. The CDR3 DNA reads TGTGCTAGTGGCGACAACCCCCTACACCCGAACACTGAAGCTTTCTTT.